This T cell receptor beta chain was sequenced in a study of beta chain features in type 1 diabetes. Study findings and constraints: Among patients with Type 1 diabetes, TCRB CDR3s were moderately but significantly shorter in every one of the four CD4+ subsets. For TCRB rearrangement, an influence of HLA type remained unresolved here. Insertion counts at VDJ junctions were lower in type 1 diabetes patients, who also showed more deletions there.

Expressed TCRB transcripts got sequenced, as all isolated RNA was reverse transcribed. Libraries were prepared by immunoSEQ multiplex PCR; TCRdb keeps only in-frame clonotypes and omits some of them. The sample has 400,000 or so clones, around 13% seen once. There are a few counts of this clone. Its antigen remains unknown. The single heparinised draw taken from each donor contained around 100 mL of blood on average. Trimming at V came to 0 bases and at J to 5 bases, leaving 3 bases not matched to a gene. Germline V CDR1 and CDR2: SGHRS, YFSETQ. This CDR3 spans 16 amino acids. The chain has TRBV5-1 and TRBJ2-1; TRBD2 aligns across 12 bases. The source of this sequence is a woman under 30 with type 1 diabetes. Sequences were obtained from naive CD4+ T cells from blood. In DNA, the CDR3 is TGCGCCAGCAGCTTGGACCTAGCGGGGGGGCACAATGAGCAGTTCTTC. Protein sequence: CASSLDLAGGHNEQFF.